This record concerns one T cell receptor (beta chain) sequence. Antigen unknown. This sample was included in a study of shared clonotypes between healthy human individuals. Study outcomes and limitations: The sole specimen, blood, was sampled, and tissue repertoires likely differ. Naive CD4 clonotype sharing across several donors was about 5.3%.

Naive CD8 cells were CD45RO-negative, positively selected for CCR7, excluding terminally differentiated effector memory CD45RA+ cells. Donors, healthy HIV-negative adults, lacked recent acute infections or vaccinations. V was clipped by 4 bases and J by 6 bases; unmatched bases: 4. Germline loops: CDR1 SEHNR, CDR2 FQNEAQ (reference sequence). CDR3 length: 15 amino acids. This table comes from immunoSEQ multiplex PCR, and its TCRdb copy is limited to in-frame clones, with some not included. The sample lists just over 2,000,000 clones; about 95% were seen once. The TCR originated in a man between 18 and 35 years old in good health. Sequenced: naive CD8+ T cells sorted from blood. V usage is TRBV7-9 and J usage is TRBJ2-2; TRBD2 matches at 11 bases. The DNA of the CDR3 is TGTGCCAGCAGCTCCGGGACTAGCGGTGCCGGGGAGCTGTTTTTT. The encoded protein is CASSSGTSGAGELFF.